A selection of T cell receptor beta chains follows, all from one sample in a study of cytomegalovirus exposure and HLA in healthy donors. The repertoire was sequenced with immunoSEQ multiplex PCR; TCRdb's copy has only in-frame clones and lacks some. The repertoire has fewer than 150,000 clones, around 75% of them found once; the top ten carry about 3.4%. Specimen: PBMCs. These receptors all stem from a man aged 25-45 years in good health and CMV-seronegative. CDR3s include the opening cysteine and the closing phenylalanine or tryptophan.

V gene,J gene,CDR3 protein
TRBV29-1,TRBJ2-3,CSVGGVGAGPTDTQYF
TRBV4-3,TRBJ1-5,CASSQDTVGQPQHF
TRBV7-2,TRBJ2-2,CASSLLLGAGELFF
TRBV30,TRBJ2-7,CAWSSPRRGTIDEQYF
TRBV10-1,TRBJ2-7,CASSEGRREQYF
TRBV28,TRBJ1-1,CASSPRQGRGMNTEAFF
TRBV30,TRBJ2-4,CAWDRENIQYF
TRBV6-5,TRBJ2-1,CASSYSMRALYNEQFF
TRBV29-1,TRBJ1-1,CSFSNGNTEAFF
TRBV27,TRBJ2-5,CASSLNQNGETQYF
TRBV18,TRBJ2-7,CASSPPGTVPYEQYF
TRBV19,TRBJ2-2,CASKPGTGTGELFF
TRBV29-1,TRBJ1-1,CSGLRGQGTEAFF
TRBV5-1,TRBJ2-6,CASIPSAGGANVLTF
TRBV2,TRBJ2-7,CASTQGNYEQYF
TRBV7-7,TRBJ1-1,CASSYGRETEAFF